This T cell receptor beta chain comes out of a study of T cells in Graves' hyperthyroidism and ophthalmopathy. Whole-study context: Any treatment followed the collection of peripheral blood at initial diagnosis. Findings and limits, study-wide: Blood held most thyroid clonotypes expanded above 0.001 frequency.

Amplified regions were TCR beta CDR3 sequences from RNA transcripts. TCR CDR3 underwent first-round RT-PCR with the HTBI primer set. MiXCR was run by TCRdb on the multiplex PCR reads, yielding one entry per CDR3 protein. Altogether some 510,000 distinct CDR3 sequences are present, 20% being singletons, with the ten largest covering about 25%. Germline CDR1 is MNHNS and CDR2 is SASEGT. This CDR3 region has 13 residues. Trimming removed 6 bases at V and 3 bases at J, with 8 bases between. A lack of ophthalmopathy progression within 18 months defined stable Graves' hyperthyroidism. The hyperthyroidism was newly diagnosed and had lasted under 2 months; the patients were aged 18 to 65. This clonotype was observed a handful of times. Antigen: not known.

The chain combines TRBV6-1 with TRBJ1-4, with a tentative D call TRBD1 (6 bases). The source is a man between 18 and 35 years old with Graves' hyperthyroidism. The sequencing input was blood. The CDR3 coding sequence is TGTGCCAGCAGGGGGGCCTCTAATGAAAAACTGTTTTTT. Amino acid sequence: CASRGASNEKLFF.